Shown below are 5 T cell receptor beta chains from a single sample sequenced in a study of blood T cell repertoires in COVID-19. Data came from immunoSEQ multiplex PCR; TCRdb stores just in-frame clones and leaves some out. The table includes about 210,000 clones, approximately 84% detected once. The specimen was peripheral blood. The receptors come from a woman aged 45-59 years with active or convalescent COVID-19.

In this sample, this clone turned up once. The V call is TRBV28, the J call TRBJ2-5, with D perhaps TRBD2 (5 bases). This CDR3 region has 13 residues. CDR1 is MDHEN, CDR2 SYDVKM, per germline. Trimming shortened V by 3 bases and J by 4 bases, and 9 bases separated the two germline ends. The CDR3, as DNA: TGTGCCAGCAGTTTTAGACTACCAGAGACCCAGTACTTC. Its translation: CASSFRLPETQYF.

This chain joins TRBV14 and TRBJ1-1; unclear D gene. The germline CDR1 and CDR2 sequences are SGHDN and FVKESK. Trimming cost V 4 bases and J 5 bases, with 14 bases left between them. The CDR3 is 14 residues long. The CDR3 sequence is CASSLHARWTEAFF. CDR3 sequence (DNA): TGTGCCAGCAGCCTACATGCGAGGTGGACTGAAGCTTTCTTT. Together with reference TRBV14 and TRBJ1-1, the CDR3 gives the full variable domain: EAGVTQFPSHSVIEKGQTVTLRCDPISGHDNLYWYRRVMGKEIKFLLHFVKESKQDESGMPNNRFLAERTGGTYSTLKVQPAELEDSGVYFCASSLHARWTEAFFGQGTRLTVV.

This chain joins TRBV6-5 and TRBJ2-3; the D is unclear. The length of the CDR3 is 13 residues. V dropped 8 bases and J dropped 3 bases, with 12 bases sitting between them. In germline, CDR1 is MNHEY, CDR2 SVGAGI. CDR3 residues: CASSFPGTDTQYF. CDR3 DNA: TGTGCCAGCTCTTTTCCCGGGACAGATACGCAGTATTTT.

The rearrangement links TRBV25-1 to TRBJ2-7; TRBD1 is a possible D gene (5 bases). Trimming cost V 3 bases and J 4 bases, with 16 bases left between them. The CDR3 contains 15 residues. CDR1 and CDR2 (germline): MGHDK, SYGVNS. The CDR3 reads CASSDSQAGRYEQYF. The CDR3 region has the DNA TGTGCCAGCAGTGATTCACAGGCAGGTCGGTACGAGCAGTACTTC.

This chain connects TRBV7-9 to TRBJ1-2; 9 bases align to TRBD1. Germline CDR1 SEHNR, CDR2 FQNEAQ (reference sequence). V dropped 5 bases and J dropped 7; count of bases not matched to a gene: 8. The CDR3 has 14 residues. In nucleotides, the CDR3 is TGTGCCAGCAGCCCCCGGACAGGGGTTGGTGGCTACACCTTC. It specifies CASSPRTGVGGYTF.